Listed below are T cell receptor beta chains from one sample, sequenced in a study of T cell responses to AZD1222 COVID-19 vaccine. Measured with immunoSEQ multiplex PCR; TCRdb has only the in-frame clones, and not every one. The data show some 90,000 clones, about 85% seen once. Sequenced material: peripheral blood, taken on day 0 of AZD1222 vaccination. The source of these receptors is an adult in good health. CDR3s include the opening cysteine and the closing phenylalanine or tryptophan. D genes are given only for firm matches. Only some rows state a clone size, as once, few, many or a class for expanded clones.

j_gene: TRBJ1-4; d_gene: TRBD1; v_gene: TRBV18; abundance: NA; CDR3aa: CASSEGALEEKLFF; CDR3nt: TGTGCCAGCTCGGAGGGGGCTTTGGAGGAAAAACTGTTTTTT
j_gene: TRBJ2-3; d_gene: NA; v_gene: TRBV18; abundance: NA; CDR3aa: CASSPVDTQYF; CDR3nt: TGTGCCAGCTCACCAGTGGATACGCAGTATTTT
j_gene: TRBJ1-3; d_gene: NA; v_gene: TRBV19; abundance: NA; CDR3aa: CASSPPGPRTKTIYF; CDR3nt: TGTGCCAGTAGTCCCCCGGGCCCAAGGACAAAGACCATATATTTT
j_gene: TRBJ1-2; d_gene: TRBD1; v_gene: TRBV4-2; abundance: NA; CDR3aa: CASSQVEGADGYTF; CDR3nt: TGTGCCAGCAGCCAAGTGGAGGGGGCGGATGGCTACACCTTC
j_gene: TRBJ1-4; d_gene: TRBD1; v_gene: TRBV19; abundance: NA; CDR3aa: CASSFGQGTNEKLFF; CDR3nt: TGTGCCAGTAGTTTCGGACAGGGCACTAATGAAAAACTGTTTTTT
j_gene: TRBJ2-7; d_gene: TRBD1; v_gene: TRBV5-1; abundance: NA; CDR3aa: CASSLRTGNYEQYF; CDR3nt: TGCGCCAGCAGCTTGAGGACAGGGAACTACGAGCAGTACTTC
j_gene: TRBJ1-5; d_gene: TRBD1; v_gene: TRBV7-9; abundance: NA; CDR3aa: CASSSQGGANQPQHF; CDR3nt: TGTGCCAGCAGCTCACAGGGGGGGGCCAATCAGCCCCAGCATTTT
j_gene: TRBJ1-1; d_gene: NA; v_gene: TRBV14; abundance: NA; CDR3aa: CASSQDRMEAFF; CDR3nt: TGTGCCAGCAGCCAAGATCGAATGGAAGCTTTCTTT
j_gene: TRBJ1-5; d_gene: NA; v_gene: TRBV4-3; abundance: NA; CDR3aa: CASSQDGSNNQPQHF; CDR3nt: TGCGCCAGCAGCCAAGATGGTTCCAACAATCAGCCCCAGCATTTT
j_gene: TRBJ1-6; d_gene: NA; v_gene: TRBV19; abundance: once; CDR3aa: CASSANRAPETPLHF; CDR3nt: TGTGCCAGTAGTGCAAACAGGGCGCCGGAGACACCCCTCCACTTT
j_gene: TRBJ1-5; d_gene: NA; v_gene: TRBV19; abundance: NA; CDR3aa: CASSSRGSNQPQHF; CDR3nt: TGTGCCAGTAGTAGCAGGGGAAGCAATCAGCCCCAGCATTTT
j_gene: TRBJ1-1; d_gene: NA; v_gene: TRBV29-1; abundance: NA; CDR3aa: CSVGPGSRTEAFF; CDR3nt: TGCAGCGTTGGACCGGGGAGTCGAACTGAAGCTTTCTTT
j_gene: TRBJ1-6; d_gene: NA; v_gene: TRBV7-9; abundance: NA; CDR3aa: CASIAVGDSPLHF; CDR3nt: TGTGCCAGCATTGCGGTAGGGGATTCACCCCTCCACTTT
j_gene: TRBJ2-5; d_gene: TRBD1; v_gene: TRBV7-6; abundance: NA; CDR3aa: CASSLAGQGETQYF; CDR3nt: TGTGCCAGCAGCTTAGCGGGACAGGGGGAGACCCAGTACTTC
j_gene: TRBJ2-7; d_gene: TRBD1; v_gene: TRBV19; abundance: NA; CDR3aa: CASRSDRGSYEQYF; CDR3nt: TGTGCCAGCCGGTCGGACAGGGGATCCTACGAGCAGTACTTC
j_gene: TRBJ1-5; d_gene: NA; v_gene: TRBV6-2/TRBV6-3; abundance: once; CDR3aa: CASSYYPEPQHF; CDR3nt: TGTGCCAGCAGTTACTACCCGGAGCCCCAGCATTTT
j_gene: TRBJ2-2; d_gene: NA; v_gene: TRBV6-5; abundance: NA; CDR3aa: CASSYRSANTGELFF; CDR3nt: TGTGCCAGCAGTTACAGGAGTGCGAACACCGGGGAGCTGTTTTTT
j_gene: TRBJ2-2; d_gene: NA; v_gene: TRBV6-1; abundance: NA; CDR3aa: CASSEAWTGTGELFF; CDR3nt: TGTGCCAGCAGTGAAGCTTGGACGGGCACCGGGGAGCTGTTTTTT
j_gene: TRBJ2-5; d_gene: NA; v_gene: TRBV15; abundance: NA; CDR3aa: CATSTYPAQETQYF; CDR3nt: TGTGCCACCAGCACATATCCCGCCCAAGAGACCCAGTACTTC
j_gene: TRBJ2-7; d_gene: TRBD1; v_gene: TRBV30; abundance: NA; CDR3aa: CAWSPGAGGYEQYF; CDR3nt: TGTGCCTGGAGCCCAGGGGCAGGGGGATACGAGCAGTACTTC
j_gene: TRBJ2-7; d_gene: NA; v_gene: TRBV5-5; abundance: NA; CDR3aa: CASGVTAAREQYF; CDR3nt: TGTGCCAGCGGAGTTACAGCTGCTAGGGAACAGTACTTC
j_gene: TRBJ1-3; d_gene: NA; v_gene: TRBV11-3; abundance: NA; CDR3aa: CASSLDSGNTIYF; CDR3nt: TGTGCCAGCAGCTTAGATTCGGGAAACACCATATATTTT
j_gene: TRBJ1-1; d_gene: NA; v_gene: TRBV6-4; abundance: NA; CDR3aa: CASSRTAYTEAFF; CDR3nt: TGTGCCAGCAGCAGGACAGCCTACACTGAAGCTTTCTTT
j_gene: TRBJ2-7; d_gene: TRBD1; v_gene: TRBV7-2; abundance: NA; CDR3aa: CASSAGTGNRNEQYF; CDR3nt: TGTGCCAGCAGCGCCGGGACAGGGAATCGGAACGAGCAGTACTTC
j_gene: TRBJ2-7; d_gene: NA; v_gene: TRBV7-5; abundance: NA; CDR3aa: CARSSPLGEQYF; CDR3nt: TGTGCCAGAAGCTCACCCTTGGGCGAGCAGTACTTC
j_gene: TRBJ2-1; d_gene: TRBD2; v_gene: TRBV10-2; abundance: NA; CDR3aa: CASRGTSRVNEQFF; CDR3nt: TGCGCCAGCAGGGGGACTAGTCGTGTTAATGAGCAGTTCTTC
j_gene: TRBJ2-3; d_gene: NA; v_gene: TRBV2; abundance: NA; CDR3aa: CATAGQGGQDTQYF; CDR3nt: TGTGCCACCGCCGGTCAGGGGGGCCAAGATACGCAGTATTTT
j_gene: TRBJ1-1; d_gene: NA; v_gene: TRBV20-1; abundance: NA; CDR3aa: CSTAEGDLTFF; CDR3nt: TGCAGTACCGCTGAGGGGGATCTAACTTTCTTT
j_gene: TRBJ2-1; d_gene: TRBD2; v_gene: TRBV9; abundance: NA; CDR3aa: CASSRLAVNNEQFF; CDR3nt: TGTGCCAGCTCCAGACTAGCGGTAAACAATGAGCAGTTCTTC
j_gene: TRBJ2-1; d_gene: TRBD2; v_gene: TRBV18; abundance: NA; CDR3aa: CASSPITSGSVINEQFF; CDR3nt: TGTGCCAGCTCACCAATAACTAGCGGGAGTGTAATAAATGAGCAGTTCTTC
j_gene: TRBJ2-1; d_gene: TRBD1; v_gene: TRBV7-3; abundance: NA; CDR3aa: CASSSTEGALYNEQFF; CDR3nt: TGTGCCAGCAGCTCCACAGAGGGGGCACTCTACAATGAGCAGTTCTTC
j_gene: TRBJ2-1; d_gene: NA; v_gene: TRBV15; abundance: NA; CDR3aa: CATSRTPESSYNEQFF; CDR3nt: TGTGCCACCAGCAGAACGCCGGAGAGCTCCTACAATGAGCAGTTCTTC
j_gene: TRBJ2-1; d_gene: NA; v_gene: TRBV3-1/TRBV3-2; abundance: NA; CDR3aa: CASSQLAGWDEQFF; CDR3nt: TGTGCCAGCAGCCAATTGGCGGGCTGGGATGAGCAGTTCTTC
j_gene: TRBJ1-3; d_gene: NA; v_gene: TRBV27; abundance: NA; CDR3aa: CASGHGTPDSGNTIYF; CDR3nt: TGTGCCAGCGGACACGGGACACCCGACTCTGGAAACACCATATATTTT
j_gene: TRBJ1-2; d_gene: NA; v_gene: TRBV2; abundance: NA; CDR3aa: CASSVQALTGYTF; CDR3nt: TGTGCCAGCAGTGTACAGGCCCTTACGGGCTACACCTTC
j_gene: TRBJ1-3; d_gene: NA; v_gene: TRBV11-3; abundance: once; CDR3aa: CASSFPARQVFSGNTIYF; CDR3nt: TGTGCCAGCAGCTTCCCTGCCCGACAGGTCTTCTCTGGAAACACCATATATTTT
j_gene: TRBJ2-5; d_gene: NA; v_gene: TRBV6-2/TRBV6-3; abundance: NA; CDR3aa: CASSYPGTTRGETQYF; CDR3nt: TGTGCCAGCAGTTACCCCGGGACCACCCGAGGGGAGACCCAGTACTTC
j_gene: TRBJ2-1; d_gene: NA; v_gene: TRBV24-1; abundance: many; CDR3aa: CATSDGTGRSNEQFF; CDR3nt: TGTGCCACCAGTGATGGTACAGGGAGGAGCAATGAGCAGTTCTTC
j_gene: TRBJ2-3; d_gene: NA; v_gene: TRBV18; abundance: NA; CDR3aa: CASSPDTTDTQYF; CDR3nt: TGTGCCAGCTCACCTGACACCACAGATACGCAGTATTTT
j_gene: TRBJ1-1; d_gene: NA; v_gene: TRBV13; abundance: few; CDR3aa: CASSLHTEAFF; CDR3nt: TGTGCCAGCAGCCTACACACTGAAGCTTTCTTT
j_gene: TRBJ2-1; d_gene: TRBD2; v_gene: TRBV7-6; abundance: NA; CDR3aa: CASSLSGTGNEQFF; CDR3nt: TGTGCCAGCAGTCTTAGCGGGACGGGGAATGAGCAGTTCTTC
j_gene: TRBJ2-7; d_gene: TRBD2; v_gene: TRBV4-2; abundance: NA; CDR3aa: CASSQDRASGRKDEQYF; CDR3nt: TGTGCCAGCAGCCAAGATCGCGCTAGCGGGAGGAAGGACGAGCAGTACTTC
j_gene: TRBJ1-5; d_gene: TRBD1; v_gene: TRBV19; abundance: NA; CDR3aa: CASTLDRGGQPQHF; CDR3nt: TGTGCCAGTACCCTAGACAGGGGTGGACAGCCCCAGCATTTT
j_gene: TRBJ2-7; d_gene: NA; v_gene: TRBV7-9; abundance: NA; CDR3aa: CATSLGTVSYEQYF; CDR3nt: TGTGCGACCAGTCTCGGGACGGTATCCTACGAGCAGTACTTC
j_gene: TRBJ2-1; d_gene: NA; v_gene: TRBV18; abundance: NA; CDR3aa: CASSPDPLGLSSYNEQFF; CDR3nt: TGTGCCAGCTCACCCGACCCCCTGGGGCTGAGCTCCTACAATGAGCAGTTCTTC
j_gene: TRBJ2-1; d_gene: TRBD2; v_gene: TRBV3-1/TRBV3-2; abundance: NA; CDR3aa: CASSQDRGLAGVHEQFF; CDR3nt: TGTGCCAGCAGCCAAGACCGCGGGCTAGCGGGAGTGCATGAGCAGTTCTTC
j_gene: TRBJ2-3; d_gene: TRBD2; v_gene: TRBV6-5; abundance: NA; CDR3aa: CATRRDAGGTDTQYF; CDR3nt: TGTGCCACCCGGAGGGACGCGGGAGGCACAGATACGCAGTATTTT
j_gene: TRBJ2-3; d_gene: NA; v_gene: TRBV10-3; abundance: NA; CDR3aa: CAISPGSRDTDTQYF; CDR3nt: TGTGCCATCTCTCCGGGTTCGAGGGACACAGATACGCAGTATTTT
j_gene: TRBJ1-6; d_gene: NA; v_gene: TRBV20-1; abundance: NA; CDR3aa: CSAREGHLIF; CDR3nt: TGCAGTGCTAGAGAGGGACACCTCATCTTT
j_gene: TRBJ1-4; d_gene: NA; v_gene: TRBV4-3; abundance: NA; CDR3aa: CASSPAGEGDEKLFF; CDR3nt: TGCGCCAGCAGCCCGGCGGGGGAGGGTGACGAAAAACTGTTTTTT
j_gene: TRBJ1-5; d_gene: NA; v_gene: TRBV19; abundance: few; CDR3aa: CASSRQNSNQPQHF; CDR3nt: TGTGCCAGTAGTAGGCAGAATAGCAATCAGCCCCAGCATTTT
j_gene: TRBJ2-2; d_gene: TRBD2; v_gene: TRBV5-1; abundance: NA; CDR3aa: CASSLTSGYTGELFF; CDR3nt: TGCGCCAGCAGCTTGACTAGCGGGTACACCGGGGAGCTGTTTTTT
j_gene: TRBJ1-5; d_gene: NA; v_gene: TRBV6-5; abundance: NA; CDR3aa: CASRRGYDNQPQHF; CDR3nt: TGTGCCAGCAGACGGGGGTATGACAATCAGCCCCAGCATTTT